These 13 T cell receptor beta chains came from one sample sequenced in a study of response to subunit inactivated influenza vaccine. TCRdb ran MiXCR on the RT-PCR reads and lists one entry per CDR3 protein. Here the sample spans about 650,000 distinct CDR3 sequences, approximately 14% being singletons. The sample consisted of PBMCs from blood, taken around 15 days before vaccination. These receptors originate from a man in his fifties who received an inactivated influenza vaccine.

The chain links TRBV28 to TRBJ2-3; D unresolved. The ends were cut back, 5 bases at V and 10 bases at J, with 13 bases in the middle. CDR1 and CDR2 from the germline V gene are MDHEN and SYDVKM. The length of the CDR3 is 12 residues. CDR3 nucleotide sequence: TGTGCCAGCAGTCCCCCGTCGCGACCGCAGTATTTT. Translation: CASSPPSRPQYF.

This clonotype occurred once. A much larger clone differs by one base, so this may be a read error. The chain combines TRBV4-1 with TRBJ2-7; no reliable D call. Germline V CDR1 and CDR2: MGHRA, YSYEKL. This CDR3 has 13 residues. V was clipped by 0 bases and J by 6 bases, with 9 bases between them. CDR3 protein: CASSQEQNFEQYF. For the CDR3, the DNA is TGCGCCAGCAGCCAAGAACAGAACTTCGAGCAGTACTTC.

This chain links TRBV27 with TRBJ1-2; no clear D gene. The germline gives CDR1 MNHEY, CDR2 SMNVEV (reference sequence). Deletions cut 0 bases from V and 3 bases from J, with 14 bases between. The length of the CDR3 is 16 residues. DNA of the CDR3: TGTGCCAGCAGTTTATCCCGAGGGCCGTCCTACTATGGCTACACCTTC. Translating gives CASSLSRGPSYYGYTF.

In this sample, this clonotype turned up many times. This chain links TRBV4-3 with TRBJ2-1, with TRBD2 matching 14 bases. This CDR3 spans 19 amino acids. Germline V lookup: CDR1 LGHNA, CDR2 YSLEER. V shed 2 bases and J 8 bases; nucleotides not matched to a gene: 14. As DNA, the CDR3 is TGCGCCAGCAGCCAACACCGGGCGGGGGCGGGACTAGCGGGAGATGAGCAGTTCTTC. Amino acid sequence: CASSQHRAGAGLAGDEQFF.

This clonotype was counted a few times. The V gene is TRBV11-2, the J gene TRBJ2-1; 10 bases agree with TRBD2. There are 14 residues in the CDR3. Germline CDR1 is SGHAT and CDR2 is FQNNGV. V trimming: 5 bases; J trimming: 9 bases; junction bases outside the gene matches: 7. The CDR3 loop is CASSVLAGVIEQFF. In DNA, the CDR3 is TGTGCCAGCAGCGTCCTAGCGGGAGTGATTGAGCAGTTCTTC.

V usage is TRBV5-1 and J usage is TRBJ2-7; D not resolved. V was shortened by 0 bases and J by 4 bases, with 8 bases between the two germline ends. The CDR3 has 13 residues. The germline gives CDR1 SGHRS, CDR2 YFSETQ. CDR3 in amino acids: CASSLGKDYEQYF. CDR3 sequence (DNA): TGCGCCAGCAGCTTGGGGAAGGATTACGAGCAGTACTTC.

This clonotype has more than one count but fewer than ten. V is TRBV3-1 and J is TRBJ2-3, with 16 positions matching TRBD2. Germline assignment: CDR1 LGHDT and CDR2 YNNKEL (reference sequence). The CDR3 extends over 20 amino acids. The junction had 7 bases not matched to a gene; V was cut back by 0 bases and J by 1 base. The CDR3 DNA reads TGTGCCAGCAGCCAAGATGGGACTAGCGGGGGGGCCGGGCGCACAGATACGCAGTATTTT. This codes for CASSQDGTSGGAGRTDTQYF.

This clonotype was found many times. The chain is built from TRBV2 and TRBJ2-1; TRBD2 agrees at 7 bases. Germline V lookup: CDR1 SNHLY, CDR2 FYNNEI. The junction had 13 bases not matched to a gene; V was cut back by 0 bases and J by 8 bases. There are 17 residues in the CDR3. The CDR3 sequence is CASSEAGGGTAADEQFF. CDR3 in DNA: TGTGCCAGCAGTGAAGCGGGGGGAGGGACCGCGGCGGATGAGCAGTTCTTC.

This chain uses TRBV20-1 with TRBJ2-3; 10 nucleotides align to TRBD2. This CDR3 has 15 residues. Germline V gene data show CDR1 as DFQATT and CDR2 as SNEGSKA (reference sequence). Trimming removed 3 bases from V and 2 bases from J; junction bases left unmatched: 5. The DNA of the CDR3 is TGCAGTGCTAGTACTAGCGGGGCGGACACAGATACGCAGTATTTT. Translated, it gives CSASTSGADTDTQYF.

The rearrangement links TRBV4-2 to TRBJ2-1; D unclear. The CDR3 has 12 amino acids. The germline V and J ends were trimmed by 4 bases and 8 bases, with 9 bases remaining between them. CDR1 and CDR2 from the germline V gene are LGHNA and YNFKEQ. This CDR3 is CASSPGAHEQFF. CDR3 DNA: TGTGCCAGCAGCCCCGGCGCCCATGAGCAGTTCTTC.

This clonotype has only a few counts. This sequence joins TRBV5-1 and TRBJ2-2; D gene uncertain. The ends were cut back, 0 bases at V and 1 base at J, with 13 bases in the middle. Germline CDR1 SGHRS, CDR2 YFSETQ. The CDR3 consists of 17 residues. The CDR3 loop reads CASSLAETSVNTGELFF. CDR3 bases: TGCGCCAGCAGCTTGGCTGAGACTTCAGTGAACACCGGGGAGCTGTTTTTT.

This clonotype was detected a few times. The rearrangement uses TRBV4-1 and TRBJ2-6; 10 bases are shared with TRBD1. The germline V gene encodes CDR1 MGHRA and CDR2 YSYEKL. The V gene end was trimmed by 4 bases and the J gene end by 0 bases; junction bases not matched to a gene: 9. This CDR3 region has 19 residues. CDR3 DNA sequence: TGCGCCAGCAGCCCATCGCCGGGACAGGGGTCCTCTGGGGCCAACGTCCTGACTTTC. Its translation is CASSPSPGQGSSGANVLTF.

There are a few counts of this clonotype. This chain joins TRBV12-3 or TRBV12-4 and TRBJ2-1; D ambiguous. The V and J ends lost 7 bases and 5 bases respectively, with 21 bases between them. The CDR3 sequence is 16 residues long. CDR3 nucleotide sequence: TGTGCCAGCATCCAAGCTGGCGTTAGCAGCGACAATGAGCAGTTCTTC. This codes for CASIQAGVSSDNEQFF.